This T cell receptor (beta chain) was sequenced in a study of blood T cells in healthy people across ages. Notes on the study in general: CMV infection status of these donors was not known. Relative to aged donors, long-lived donors carried more naive CD4+ cells and displayed higher diversity.

Next came a second PCR, run for about 6 to 12 cycles, which used a sample-barcoded 5' primer along with a J-beta primer mix. MiXCR, run by TCRdb on the 5' RACE reads, gives a single entry per CDR3 protein. The table has about 970,000 distinct CDR3 sequences, roughly half seen once. Comments on this clonotype: Its cognate antigen is unknown.

This CDR3 is built from 12 residues. V lost 4 bases to trimming and J lost 9 bases, with 13 bases between them. Germline V gene data show CDR1 as DFQATT and CDR2 as SNEGSKA (reference sequence). The clonotype comes from a woman aged 55-70 years in good health. The chain links TRBV20-1 to TRBJ2-1; unclear D gene. The sequenced sample was blood. The CDR3: CSAKGPSVEQFF. The DNA of the CDR3 is TGCAGTGCTAAAGGCCCTTCCGTTGAGCAGTTCTTC.